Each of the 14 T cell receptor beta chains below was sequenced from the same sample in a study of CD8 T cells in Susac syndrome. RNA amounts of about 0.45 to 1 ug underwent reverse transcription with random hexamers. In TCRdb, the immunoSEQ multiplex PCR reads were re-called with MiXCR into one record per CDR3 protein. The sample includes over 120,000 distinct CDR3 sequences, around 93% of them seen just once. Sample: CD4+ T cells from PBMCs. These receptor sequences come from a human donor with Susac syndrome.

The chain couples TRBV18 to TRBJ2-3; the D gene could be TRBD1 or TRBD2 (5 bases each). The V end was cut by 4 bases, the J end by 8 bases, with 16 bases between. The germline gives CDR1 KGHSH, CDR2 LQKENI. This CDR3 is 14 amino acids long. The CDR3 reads CASSLGTDQGTQYF. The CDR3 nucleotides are TGTGCCAGCTCACTGGGGACGGACCAGGGTACGCAGTATTTT.

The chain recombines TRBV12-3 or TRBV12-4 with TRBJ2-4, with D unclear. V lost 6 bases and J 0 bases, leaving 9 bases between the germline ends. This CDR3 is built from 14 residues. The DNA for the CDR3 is TGTGCCAGCAGCCCTAATGGAGCCAAAAACATTCAGTACTTC. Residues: CASSPNGAKNIQYF.

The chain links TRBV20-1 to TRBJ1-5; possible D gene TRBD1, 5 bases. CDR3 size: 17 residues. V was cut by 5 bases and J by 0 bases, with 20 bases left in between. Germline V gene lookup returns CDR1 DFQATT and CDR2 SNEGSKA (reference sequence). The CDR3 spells CSAEGMGVGYSNQPQHF. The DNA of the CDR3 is TGCAGTGCTGAGGGTATGGGGGTGGGATATAGCAATCAGCCCCAGCATTTT.

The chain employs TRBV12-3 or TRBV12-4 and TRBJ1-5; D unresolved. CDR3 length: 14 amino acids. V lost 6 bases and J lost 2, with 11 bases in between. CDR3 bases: TGTGCCAGCAGCCCTCCAGGCGGCAATCAGCCCCAGCATTTT. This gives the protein CASSPPGGNQPQHF.

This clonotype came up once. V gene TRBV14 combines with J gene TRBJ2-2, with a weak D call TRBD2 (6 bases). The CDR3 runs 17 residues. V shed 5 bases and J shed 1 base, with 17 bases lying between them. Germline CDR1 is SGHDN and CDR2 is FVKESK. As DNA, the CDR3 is TGTGCCAGCAGCAATCGTCTAGCGTCAATGAACACCGGGGAGCTGTTTTTT. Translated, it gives CASSNRLASMNTGELFF.

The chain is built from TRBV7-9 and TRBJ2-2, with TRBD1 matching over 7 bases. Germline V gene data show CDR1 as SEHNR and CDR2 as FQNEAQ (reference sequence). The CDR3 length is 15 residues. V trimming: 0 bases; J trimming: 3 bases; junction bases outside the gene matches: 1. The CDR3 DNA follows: TGTGCCAGCAGCTTAGCGACAGGGTACACCGGGGAGCTGTTTTTT. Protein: CASSLATGYTGELFF.

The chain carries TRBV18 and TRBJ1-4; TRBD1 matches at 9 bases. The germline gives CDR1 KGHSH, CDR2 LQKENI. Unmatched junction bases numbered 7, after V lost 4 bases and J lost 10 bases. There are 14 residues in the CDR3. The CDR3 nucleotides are TGTGCCAGCTCACTCCAGGACAGGGGAGGAAAACTGTTTTTT. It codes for CASSLQDRGGKLFF.

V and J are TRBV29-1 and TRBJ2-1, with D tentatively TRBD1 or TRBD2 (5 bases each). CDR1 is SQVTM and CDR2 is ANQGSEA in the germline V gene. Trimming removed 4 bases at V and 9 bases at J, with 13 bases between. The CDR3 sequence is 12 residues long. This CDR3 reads CSVVPSGGEQFF. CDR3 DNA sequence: TGCAGCGTTGTTCCATCTGGGGGTGAGCAGTTCTTC.

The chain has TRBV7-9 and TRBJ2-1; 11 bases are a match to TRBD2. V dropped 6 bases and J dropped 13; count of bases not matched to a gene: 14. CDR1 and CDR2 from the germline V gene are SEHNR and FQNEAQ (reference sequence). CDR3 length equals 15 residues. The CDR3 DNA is TGTGCCAGCAGGCCGGGGTGGCTAGCGGGGGGTCCACAGTTCTTC. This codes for CASRPGWLAGGPQFF.

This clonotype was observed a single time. CDR3 bases: TGCGCCAGCAGTCAAAGGGGGTTGCATACCTACGAGCAGTACTTC. Residues: CASSQRGLHTYEQYF. The rearrangement uses TRBV23-1 and TRBJ2-7, with D possibly being TRBD1 (6 bases). TRBV23-1 is an ORF for which the function is uncertain. This CDR3 contains 15 residues. Trimming took off 2 bases at V and 2 bases at J, with 13 bases between the two ends.

CDR3 sequence reads: CSAVLRGGQPQHF. DNA for the CDR3: TGCAGTGCAGTTCTTAGGGGGGGCCAGCCCCAGCATTTT. V and J are TRBV20-1 and TRBJ1-5; D might be TRBD1 (6 bases). Trimming left V 6 bases short and J 7 bases short, with 16 bases between. The CDR3 runs 13 residues. Looked up from germline, CDR1 is DFQATT and CDR2 is SNEGSKA (reference sequence).

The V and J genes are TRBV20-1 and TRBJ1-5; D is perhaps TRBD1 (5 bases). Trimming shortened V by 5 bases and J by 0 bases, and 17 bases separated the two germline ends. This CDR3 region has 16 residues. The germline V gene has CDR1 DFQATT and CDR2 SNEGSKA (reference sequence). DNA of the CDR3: TGCAGTGCTGGGGGAGACATCCGTTATAGCAATCAGCCCCAGCATTTT. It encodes CSAGGDIRYSNQPQHF.

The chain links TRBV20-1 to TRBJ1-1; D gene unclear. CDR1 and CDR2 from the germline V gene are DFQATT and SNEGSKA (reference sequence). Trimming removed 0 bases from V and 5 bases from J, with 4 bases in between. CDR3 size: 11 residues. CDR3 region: CSARDPTEAFF. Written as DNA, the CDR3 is TGCAGTGCTAGAGACCCGACTGAAGCTTTCTTT.

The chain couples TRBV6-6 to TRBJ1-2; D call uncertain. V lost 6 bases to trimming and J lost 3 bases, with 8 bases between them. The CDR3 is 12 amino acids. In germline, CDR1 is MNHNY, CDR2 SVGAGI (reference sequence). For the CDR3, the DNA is TGTGCCAGCAGATCAGTCGACTATGGCTACACCTTC. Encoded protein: CASRSVDYGYTF.